This entry lists 20 T cell receptor beta chains sequenced from one sample in a study of cytomegalovirus exposure and HLA in healthy donors. The PCR had 60 Vbeta and 13 Jbeta primers. Clones were read by immunoSEQ multiplex PCR, and TCRdb kept only the in-frame ones, dropping some. The sample has 150,000 to 200,000 clones; 65% to 90% are singletons. The source material was PBMCs. The receptors originated from a woman in her 50s in good health and CMV-seronegative.

The chain carries TRBV6-1 and TRBJ1-5; D unresolved. V was shortened by 3 bases and J by 4 bases, with 13 bases between the two germline ends. The CDR3 is 15 residues long. The V gene's germline CDR1 is MNHNS and CDR2 SASEGT. The DNA of the CDR3 is TGTGCCAGCAGTGAGGGCAGCGGATTTAATCAGCCCCAGCATTTT. As protein: CASSEGSGFNQPQHF.

CDR3 region: CASSYSHWSYEQYF. The CDR3 DNA follows: TGTGCCAGCAGTTACTCGCACTGGTCCTACGAGCAGTACTTC. The chain employs TRBV6-5 and TRBJ2-7, with D unclear. Germline lookup yields CDR1 MNHEY and CDR2 SVGAGI. This CDR3 comprises 14 residues. Trimming took 0 bases from V and 1 from J, leaving 7 bases between them.

V usage is TRBV30 and J usage is TRBJ2-3; 7 nucleotides agree with TRBD1. This CDR3 is built from 12 residues. Losses at the gene ends were 7 bases for V and 4 bases for J; bases not matched to a gene: 5. Germline V CDR1 and CDR2: GTSNPN, SVGIG (reference sequence). Written as DNA, the CDR3 is TGTGCCTTCACAGGGGAATCAGATACGCAGTATTTT. This codes for CAFTGESDTQYF.

V usage is TRBV29-1 and J usage is TRBJ1-4, with 8 bases identical to TRBD1. Germline assignment: CDR1 SQVTM and CDR2 ANQGSEA. The CDR3 sequence is 12 residues long. V was pared by 5 bases and J by 11 bases, with 7 bases of the junction left unmatched. CDR3 nucleotide sequence: TGCAGCGTTAGACAGGGGCAGAACAAACTGTTTTTT. Its translation is CSVRQGQNKLFF.

CDR3 coding DNA: TGTGCCAGCAGTGATTCTTTTGGACAGGGGAACACTGAAGCTTTCTTT. Translating gives CASSDSFGQGNTEAFF. The gene calls are TRBV2 and TRBJ1-1; TRBD1 matches at 8 bases. V lost 3 bases, J lost 1 base, and 7 bases stayed unmatched. The CDR3 length is 16 residues. Germline V lookup: CDR1 SNHLY, CDR2 FYNNEI. Using reference TRBV2 and TRBJ1-1 for the parts outside the CDR3, the full variable domain is EPEVTQTPSHQVTQMGQEVILRCVPISNHLYFYWYRQILGQKVEFLVSFYNNEISEKSEIFDDQFSVERPDGSNFTLKIRSTKLEDSAMYFCASSDSFGQGNTEAFFGQGTRLTVV.

This clone was seen once. This chain uses TRBV4-1 with TRBJ2-5; maybe TRBD2 (6 bases). The J call may not be correct, given that the DNA end is closer to TRBJ2-7. The CDR3 sequence is 15 residues long. CDR1 is MGHRA, CDR2 YSYEKL, per germline. CDR3 region: CASSQERRGSYEQYF. The CDR3 DNA sequence: TGCGCCAGCAGCCAAGAAAGGAGGGGATCCTACGAGCAGTACTTC.

J is TRBJ1-1 and V is TRBV7-9, with a weak D call TRBD1 (6 bases). With 5 bases removed from V and 4 bases from J, the gap between germline ends came to 20 bases. This CDR3 has 16 amino acids. CDR1 is SEHNR, CDR2 FQNEAQ, per germline (reference sequence). This CDR3 reads CASSVSRGGAGTEAFF. The CDR3 nucleotides are TGTGCCAGCAGCGTTAGCCGTGGGGGGGCTGGCACTGAAGCTTTCTTT.

V and J are TRBV4-2 and TRBJ1-1, with D possibly matching TRBD1 (5 bases). The CDR3 length is 16 residues. Germline V gives CDR1 LGHNA, CDR2 YNFKEQ. Between the trimmed V and J ends, which lost 0 bases and 3 bases, there was a span of 14 bases. CDR3 in DNA: TGTGCCAGCAGCCAAGACCTTAAGGGGCAATACACTGAAGCTTTCTTT. This sequence encodes CASSQDLKGQYTEAFF.

This sequence joins TRBV30 and TRBJ1-1; TRBD1 agrees at 7 bases. V lost 2 bases, J lost 3 bases, and 3 bases stayed unmatched. The length of the CDR3 is 13 residues. Germline V lookup: CDR1 GTSNPN, CDR2 SVGIG (reference sequence). This CDR3 reads CAWSRDRDTEAFF. In DNA, the CDR3 is TGTGCCTGGAGTCGCGACAGGGACACTGAAGCTTTCTTT.

The rearrangement links TRBV28 to TRBJ1-5; D remains ambiguous. CDR1 is MDHEN, CDR2 SYDVKM, per germline. The CDR3 has 15 amino acids. With 2 bases removed from V and 0 bases from J, the gap between germline ends came to 8 bases. Here the CDR3 reads CASSLIISSNQPQHF. CDR3 DNA: TGTGCCAGCAGTTTAATTATCTCTAGCAATCAGCCCCAGCATTTT. Together with reference TRBV28 and TRBJ1-5, the CDR3 gives the full variable domain: DVKVTQSSRYLVKRTGEKVFLECVQDMDHENMFWYRQDPGLGLRLIYFSYDVKMKEKGDIPEGYSVSREKKERFSLILESASTNQTSMYLCASSLIISSNQPQHFGDGTRLSIL.

The V call is TRBV10-3, the J call TRBJ1-1, with TRBD1 matching over 8 bases. The CDR3 length is 12 residues. V dropped 3 bases and J dropped 10; count of bases not matched to a gene: 4. CDR1 and CDR2 (germline): ENHRY, SYGVKD. CDR3 sequence: CAISDSDRVAFF. The CDR3 DNA reads TGTGCCATCAGTGACTCGGACAGGGTAGCTTTCTTT.

The V gene is TRBV2, the J gene TRBJ1-1; D call uncertain. The germline V gene has CDR1 SNHLY and CDR2 FYNNEI. The CDR3 runs to 12 residues. V was cut by 3 bases and J by 10 bases, with 12 bases left in between. DNA of the CDR3: TGTGCCAGCAGTGAGCAGGAAGGTCGAGCTTTCTTT. Its translation: CASSEQEGRAFF.

The chain recombines TRBV19 with TRBJ2-2, with D perhaps TRBD1 (7 bases). From germline, CDR1 is LNHDA and CDR2 SQIVND (reference sequence). Trimming took 3 bases from V and 4 from J, leaving 15 bases between them. The length of the CDR3 is 16 residues. CDR3 loop: CASSIGGQLATGELFF. The CDR3 DNA follows: TGTGCCAGTAGTATCGGGGGACAGCTAGCCACCGGGGAGCTGTTTTTT.

This clone turned up a few times. The chain is built from TRBV5-1 and TRBJ2-1, with D uncertain. The ends were cut back, 0 bases at V and 5 bases at J, with 6 bases in the middle. Germline V gives CDR1 SGHRS, CDR2 YFSETQ. The CDR3 is made up of 13 amino acids. CDR3 DNA: TGCGCCAGCAGCTTGGGACTTAACAATGAGCAGTTCTTC. It specifies CASSLGLNNEQFF.

This clone was seen once. The CDR3 DNA follows: TGTGCCAGCAGTCCCACCCGCGCCGCGCAGTATTTT. Translating gives CASSPTRAAQYF. The chain couples TRBV7-2 to TRBJ2-3, with no clear D. CDR3 length equals 12 residues. Looked up from germline, CDR1 is SGHTA and CDR2 is FQGNSA. Trimming took off 6 bases at V and 10 bases at J, with 14 bases between the two ends.

The chain couples TRBV6-6 to TRBJ1-1; TRBD1 is a possible D gene (5 bases). Germline CDR1 reads MNHNY; CDR2 reads SVGAGI (reference sequence). V was trimmed by 0 bases and J by 6 bases, leaving 8 bases between them. The length of the CDR3 is 13 residues. DNA of the CDR3: TGTGCCAGCAGTTACTCAGGGGATTCTGAAGCTTTCTTT. Protein: CASSYSGDSEAFF.

V usage is TRBV19 and J usage is TRBJ2-7; D remains ambiguous. Germline V CDR1 and CDR2: LNHDA, SQIVND (reference sequence). The CDR3 has 12 residues. V dropped 3 bases and J dropped 4 bases, with 7 bases sitting between them. The CDR3 here is CASSISRYEQYF. As DNA, the CDR3 is TGTGCCAGTAGTATCAGCAGGTACGAGCAGTACTTC.

The chain joins TRBV7-9 to TRBJ2-1, with TRBD1 identical over 7 bases. The J segment lost 12 bases and the V segment lost 4 bases, leaving 6 bases of the junction unmatched. This CDR3 comprises 12 residues. Germline assignment: CDR1 SEHNR and CDR2 FQNEAQ (reference sequence). The CDR3 region is CASSSGTGVQFF. In nucleotides, the CDR3 is TGTGCCAGCAGCTCCGGCACAGGGGTGCAGTTCTTC.

The chain employs TRBV28 and TRBJ2-7; TRBD1 is a possible D gene (5 bases). Deletions cut 11 bases from V and 6 bases from J, with 17 bases between. The germline CDR1 and CDR2 sequences are MDHEN and SYDVKM. The CDR3 is 12 amino acids. The DNA for the CDR3 is TGTGCCGTCGGATCCAGGGTGGGCGAGCAGTACTTC. It is translated as CAVGSRVGEQYF.

Points on this clone: The junction does not match germline at one end; this may be a read error. J is TRBJ2-7 and V is TRBV20-1; perhaps TRBD1 as D (6 bases). Germline V gene data show CDR1 as DFQATT and CDR2 as SNEGSKA (reference sequence). This CDR3 spans 10 amino acids. CDR3 coding DNA: TGCAGTGCTAGAGAGGGGACACTCCGCTTC. It is translated as CSAREGTLRF.